This entry describes one T cell receptor (beta chain). It has no known antigen specificity. Within one base of it there is no much larger clone, and no base qualities were kept. Library generation was performed with the immunoSEQ multiplex PCR assay. Approximately 100,000 TCR templates per sample were assayed on the deep sequencing platform. Genomic DNA extracted from sorted T cells was the material used for TCRbeta CDR3 sequencing. The source study handled its data this way. The R programming language was used for clonal analysis of the TCRbeta CDR3 data. Comparing unstimulated samples against CFSE-low samples taken after the reaction was how alloreactive CD4+ and CD8+ clones were defined. Regulatory or non-regulatory origin was assigned to alloreactive CD4+ clones by matching of sequences to sorted unstimulated Treg and non-Treg repertoires. TCRdb re-hosts the immuneACCESS table, in-frame sequences only. Its copies lack some clones; in the studies checked, an unresolved V gene accounts for under half of them, and the cause for the rest is not known. V and J calls and clone size are as listed in that table; D and trimming were resolved from the DNA. For this sample there are about 100,000 clones; 91% appear just once. The ten largest clones add up to 0.14% to 0.15% of the sample.

Sorted unstimulated T cells, along with proliferating T cells recovered from mixed lymphocyte reactions, underwent TCRbeta CDR3 sequencing. Fresh whole blood from over 8 HLA-typed healthy donors was used to isolate PBMCs. CDR1 and CDR2, per the germline V gene, are MNHEY and SVGAGI. Its CDR3 holds 15 amino acids, cysteine through phenylalanine. Only the CDR3 portion is preserved as DNA: 45 bases, with reading frame beginning at the first base. V is pared back by 6 bases and J by 3 bases, with 15 bases lying between the germline termini. These data come from a study of siplizumab effects on memory and regulatory T cells (dated by TCRdb to between 2017 and 2020). As for the study more broadly: The study looked at the effect of siplizumab, an anti-CD2 antibody, on alloreactive T-cell subsets in allogeneic mixed lymphocyte reactions made from human PBMCs. The study at large found these results: Because sequences at frequencies below about 10^-5 were poorly captured, only a minor fraction of alloreactive clones could be mapped back to unstimulated subsets. Of the alloreactive CD4+ clones that could be mapped, the Treg-derived share averaged about 70% with siplizumab compared with approximately 30% in control reactions. Whether proliferating Tregs from siplizumab cultures were suppressive was not functionally confirmed. About 80-96% of proliferating CD4+ or CD8+ clones could not be given a naive or memory phenotype. Unstimulated naive T cells appeared to be more diverse than memory T cells, and naive cells seemed to make a substantial contribution to the alloresponse. Siplizumab significantly reduced the cumulative frequency of alloreactive sequences traceable to unstimulated CD4+ memory T cells.

This chain joins TRBV6-5 to TRBJ2-1; the D gene is possibly TRBD1 or TRBD2, each agreeing over 6 bases. This clonotype originated in a human donor in good health. Sequencing was carried out using CD4+ T cells sorted from blood. In nucleotide form, the sequence is TGTGCCAGCAGGTCCCCGGGGGCCAGCTACAATGAGCAGTTCTTC. Its protein is CASRSPGASYNEQFF.